These 28 T cell receptor beta chains share one sample of origin, sequenced in a study of blood T cell repertoires in COVID-19. Clones were read by immunoSEQ multiplex PCR, and TCRdb kept only the in-frame ones, dropping some. The repertoire includes fewer than 100,000 clones, around 90% of them detected once, and 3.5% to 5.5% sits in the top ten. Specimen: peripheral blood. Receptor source: a man aged 70-80 years with acute or convalescent COVID-19.

The chain is built from TRBV6-1 and TRBJ2-5; D call uncertain. Trimming left V 2 bases short and J 5 bases short, with 15 bases between. CDR1 is MNHNS, CDR2 SASEGT, per germline. This CDR3 has 15 amino acids. The CDR3 DNA sequence: TGTGCCAGCAGTGAACGAAATCCACCGAGGGAGACCCAGTACTTC. It is translated as CASSERNPPRETQYF.

The rearrangement uses TRBV10-3 and TRBJ1-1; no reliable D call. Trimming removed 4 bases from V and 2 bases from J, with 5 bases in between. The CDR3 is made up of 12 amino acids. Germline loops: CDR1 ENHRY, CDR2 SYGVKD. CDR3: CAISGSNTEAFF. Written as DNA, the CDR3 is TGTGCCATCAGTGGAAGCAACACTGAAGCTTTCTTT.

The count of this clone is one. This chain connects TRBV19 to TRBJ2-3; weak D call: TRBD2 (7 bases). The CDR3 sequence is 16 residues long. Trimming pared 8 bases from V and 0 bases from J, leaving 18 bases between. The germline CDR1 and CDR2 sequences are LNHDA and SQIVND (reference sequence). The CDR3 reads CASDVGGGLSTDTQYF. CDR3 sequence (DNA): TGTGCCAGTGATGTAGGCGGGGGCCTTAGCACAGATACGCAGTATTTT.

V and J are TRBV5-1 and TRBJ2-7; 13 nucleotides align to TRBD2. The germline V gene encodes CDR1 SGHRS and CDR2 YFSETQ. V shed 4 bases, J shed 6 bases, and the junction held 7 bases outside the gene matches. The CDR3 spans 15 residues. The CDR3, as DNA: TGCGCCAGCAGCAGAGGGACTAGCGGGGCCCTCGAGCAGTACTTC. This translates into CASSRGTSGALEQYF.

This clone was seen once. The chain is built from TRBV5-1 and TRBJ2-3; TRBD2 matches at 9 bases. J lost 4 bases, V lost 4 bases, and 16 bases had no gene match. The germline V gene encodes CDR1 SGHRS and CDR2 YFSETQ. The CDR3 is 18 amino acids. DNA for the CDR3: TGCGCCAGCAGCGCCAACCCGGGACTAGCTAGGGTTTCAGATACGCAGTATTTT. Translated, it gives CASSANPGLARVSDTQYF.

This clone appeared a single time. The genes are TRBV7-2 and TRBJ2-7; D may be TRBD1 (6 bases). V dropped 2 bases and J dropped 5 bases, with 13 bases sitting between them. Germline assignment: CDR1 SGHTA and CDR2 FQGNSA. There are 14 residues in the CDR3. As DNA, the CDR3 is TGTGCCAGCAGCTTACAGGGGCGCATAAACGAGCAGTACTTC. Translation gives CASSLQGRINEQYF.

This chain connects TRBV5-4 to TRBJ2-3; 7 bases agree with TRBD2. This CDR3 contains 17 residues. Trimming took 0 bases from V and 0 from J; bases not matched to a gene: 7. Germline CDR1 and CDR2: SGHNT and YYREEE (reference sequence). The CDR3, as DNA: TGTGCCAGCAGCTTGGTTGGGCGGGGGAAGAGCACAGATACGCAGTATTTT. This sequence encodes CASSLVGRGKSTDTQYF.

The chain couples TRBV13 to TRBJ2-3, with TRBD1 as a possible D gene (7 bases). The V gene lost 4 bases and the J gene lost 7 bases, with 21 bases spanning the gap. The length of the CDR3 is 16 residues. CDR1 and CDR2 from the germline V gene are PRHDT and FYEKMQ (reference sequence). The CDR3, as DNA: TGTGCCAGCAGCTCTGCGGCAGGGGGGCGTACGAATACGCAGTATTTT. As protein: CASSSAAGGRTNTQYF.

The rearrangement links TRBV11-2 to TRBJ1-2, with a possible D match to TRBD1 (5 bases). V dropped 5 bases and J dropped 1 base, with 14 bases sitting between them. CDR1 is SGHAT and CDR2 is FQNNGV in the germline V gene. This CDR3 contains 15 residues. The chain's CDR3 is CASSASGLINYGYTF. The DNA of the CDR3 is TGTGCCAGCAGCGCCTCGGGACTGATTAACTATGGCTACACCTTC.

V gene TRBV6-1 combines with J gene TRBJ1-5, with D hard to call. The CDR3 consists of 13 residues. Germline V CDR1 and CDR2: MNHNS, SASEGT. Trimming took 2 bases from V and 3 from J, leaving 5 bases between them. The CDR3 protein is CASSEKLNQPQHF. CDR3 bases: TGTGCCAGCAGTGAAAAGCTCAATCAGCCCCAGCATTTT.

V gene TRBV28 combines with J gene TRBJ1-1; 7 bases match TRBD1. Germline V gives CDR1 MDHEN, CDR2 SYDVKM. The CDR3 runs 14 residues. The ends lost 6 bases at V and 0 bases at J; junction bases unmatched: 4. DNA of the CDR3: TGTGCCAGCAGGAAGGGGGCCTTGAACACTGAAGCTTTCTTT. It translates to CASRKGALNTEAFF.

There are many counts of this clone. The CDR3 does not end in the conserved phenylalanine or tryptophan, so this is likely a read error. The limits of the CDR3 on the DNA are not certain, so only TCRdb's listed CDR3 is given. This chain's CDR3 is CSARQGPAGFP. The V gene is TRBV20-1, the J gene TRBJ1-1; no DNA check was done on the table's D call, TRBD1. Germline V lookup: CDR1 DFQATT, CDR2 SNEGSKA (reference sequence). Including both end residues, the CDR3 is 11 amino acids long.

The J gene is TRBJ2-7, the V gene TRBV5-4, with D possibly TRBD1 on 6 matching bases. The V end was cut by 1 base, the J end by 5 bases, with 7 bases between. CDR1 is SGHNT and CDR2 is YYREEE in the germline V gene (reference sequence). CDR3 length equals 12 residues. The CDR3 nucleotides are TGTGCCAGCAGCTTGACAGGGAACGAGCAGTACTTC. Translated: CASSLTGNEQYF. Variable domain in full (rest from reference TRBV5-4 and TRBJ2-7): ETGVTQSPTHLIKTRGQQVTLRCSSQSGHNTVSWYQQALGQGPQFIFQYYREEENGRGNFPPRFSGLQFPNYSSELNVNALELDDSALYLCASSLTGNEQYFGPGTRLTVT.

V is TRBV5-1 and J is TRBJ1-3, with D maybe TRBD1 (6 bases). The CDR3 is 15 amino acids. Per the germline V gene, CDR1 is SGHRS and CDR2 is YFSETQ. Trimming stripped 4 bases from V and 1 base from J, with 12 bases between. The CDR3: CASSSTDRSGNTIYF. The CDR3 bases are TGCGCCAGCAGCAGCACGGACAGATCTGGAAACACCATATATTTT.

The chain employs TRBV9 and TRBJ2-2; D may be TRBD2 (7 bases). With 3 bases removed from V and 0 bases from J, the gap between germline ends came to 24 bases. The germline CDR1 and CDR2 sequences are SGDLS and YYNGEE. CDR3 size: 20 residues. The CDR3 sequence: CASSGGRGRISNPNTGELFF. In DNA form, the CDR3 reads TGTGCCAGCAGCGGCGGGCGGGGGCGTATTTCTAATCCGAACACCGGGGAGCTGTTTTTT.

J is TRBJ2-2 and V is TRBV7-2, with 11 bases fitting TRBD2. The V and J ends lost 3 bases and 5 bases, in that order; junction bases with no gene match: 5. Germline CDR1 SGHTA, CDR2 FQGNSA. The CDR3 sequence is 16 residues long. The chain's CDR3 is CASSFSGGAGTGELFF. CDR3 nucleotide sequence: TGTGCCAGCAGCTTTAGCGGGGGGGCCGGGACCGGGGAGCTGTTTTTT.

J is TRBJ1-2 and V is TRBV28, with D perhaps matching TRBD1 (6 bases). CDR3 length: 16 amino acids. CDR1 and CDR2 from the germline V gene are MDHEN and SYDVKM. The germline V and J ends were trimmed by 6 bases and 0 bases, with 17 bases remaining between them. The CDR3 here is CASRGSAGDPNYGYTF. CDR3 nucleotides: TGTGCCAGCAGGGGGTCAGCAGGGGATCCTAACTATGGCTACACCTTC.

The rearrangement links TRBV15 to TRBJ1-1; D perhaps matches TRBD1 (6 bases). Germline values: CDR1 LNHNV, CDR2 YYDKDF (reference sequence). The CDR3 loop spans 15 amino acids. Trimming shortened V by 1 base and J by 4 bases, and 13 bases separated the two germline ends. This CDR3 is CATSRAPTGTTEAFF. The CDR3 DNA reads TGTGCCACCAGCAGAGCTCCCACAGGGACCACTGAAGCTTTCTTT.

V is TRBV5-6 and J is TRBJ2-5; D gene unclear. The CDR3 runs 13 residues. The V end lost 0 bases, the J end lost 4 bases, and 7 bases lay between the germline ends. The germline CDR1 and CDR2 sequences are SGHDT and YYEEEE. In DNA form, the CDR3 reads TGTGCCAGCAGCTTGGGCAGGCGAGAGACCCAGTACTTC. Translation: CASSLGRRETQYF.

The V call is TRBV5-5, the J call TRBJ2-2, with TRBD1 matching 7 bases. Trimming removed 5 bases from V and 0 bases from J; junction bases left unmatched: 10. The germline CDR1 and CDR2 sequences are SGHKS and YYEKEE (reference sequence). This CDR3 has 17 amino acids. In nucleotides, the CDR3 is TGTGCCAGCAGGCCCGACAGGGCTTTTACGAACACCGGGGAGCTGTTTTTT. Translation: CASRPDRAFTNTGELFF. The complete variable domain, with remaining parts taken from reference TRBV5-5 and TRBJ2-2, reads DAGVTQSPTHLIKTRGQQVTLRCSPISGHKSVSWYQQVLGQGPQFIFQYYEKEERGRGNFPDRFSARQFPNYSSELNVNALLLGDSALYLCASRPDRAFTNTGELFFGEGSRLTVL.

This clone was seen only a few times. This chain joins TRBV19 and TRBJ1-5; no definite D call. This CDR3 region has 13 residues. The V gene's germline CDR1 is LNHDA and CDR2 SQIVND (reference sequence). With 5 bases removed from V and 2 bases from J, the gap between germline ends came to 7 bases. In DNA form, the CDR3 reads TGTGCCAGTAGTTCCCAGGGCAATCAGCCCCAGCATTTT. It codes for CASSSQGNQPQHF.

The chain is built from TRBV6-1 and TRBJ2-4; 7 bases are a match to TRBD1. CDR3 size: 14 residues. Losses at the gene ends were 1 base for V and 8 bases for J; bases not matched to a gene: 5. CDR1 is MNHNS, CDR2 SASEGT, per germline. The CDR3 region is CASSEGSGGDIQYF. The DNA for the CDR3 is TGTGCCAGCAGTGAAGGTTCAGGGGGTGACATTCAGTACTTC.

The CDR3 sequence is CASSDFPGQGETQYF. The CDR3 DNA is TGTGCCAGCAGTGATTTCCCTGGGCAGGGAGAGACCCAGTACTTC. This sequence joins TRBV6-1 and TRBJ2-5, with D possibly TRBD1 on 5 matching bases. V lost 3 bases and J lost 4, with 15 bases in between. The germline V gene has CDR1 MNHNS and CDR2 SASEGT. The CDR3 is 15 residues long.

This chain joins TRBV2 and TRBJ2-2; a weak D match, TRBD1 (5 bases). Germline V gene lookup returns CDR1 SNHLY and CDR2 FYNNEI. Trimming shortened V by 5 bases and J by 6 bases, and 13 bases separated the two germline ends. The CDR3 consists of 14 residues. Here the CDR3 reads CASSPSVGAGELFF. As DNA, the CDR3 is TGTGCCAGCAGTCCCTCCGTAGGGGCCGGGGAGCTGTTTTTT.

The chain recombines TRBV29-1 with TRBJ1-2, with 9 nucleotides matching TRBD1. V was pared by 7 bases and J by 3 bases, with 15 bases of the junction left unmatched. Germline CDR1 and CDR2: SQVTM and ANQGSEA. CDR3 size: 16 residues. CDR3 protein: CSADIFGDRDDYGYTF. The CDR3 nucleotides read TGCAGCGCCGATATTTTCGGGGACAGGGACGACTATGGCTACACCTTC.

The chain combines TRBV5-6 with TRBJ2-7, with 7 bases matching TRBD1. The CDR3 consists of 18 residues. Trimming took 3 bases from V and 1 from J; bases not matched to a gene: 16. Germline CDR1 SGHDT, CDR2 YYEEEE. The CDR3 sequence: CASSSIQDRDGGSYEQYV. In DNA form, the CDR3 reads TGTGCCAGCAGCTCGATCCAAGACAGGGACGGAGGATCCTACGAGCAGTACGTC.

The gene calls are TRBV21-1 and TRBJ2-7; TRBD2 is taken as the D call from the table, unchecked against the DNA. TRBV21-1 is flagged as a pseudogene. CDR3 size: 16 residues. In DNA form, the CDR3 reads TGTGCCAGCATCAAGTGGAGGGGCAACCCCGTCTACGAGCAGTACGTC. Protein sequence: CASIKWRGNPVYEQYV.

This sequence joins TRBV10-3 and TRBJ1-2, with a tentative D call TRBD1 (5 bases). Trimming took off 2 bases at V and 8 bases at J, with 12 bases between the two ends. The CDR3 length is 13 residues. Germline V gene lookup returns CDR1 ENHRY and CDR2 SYGVKD. In nucleotides, the CDR3 is TGTGCCATCAGTGAGGGGGGGGAACGAGGCTACACCTTC. Translated, it gives CAISEGGERGYTF.